One sample yielded the 22 T cell receptor beta chains listed below, sequenced in a study of blood T cell repertoires in COVID-19. TCRdb's table, derived via immunoSEQ multiplex PCR, lists solely in-frame clones and lacks some. Of over 400,000 clones listed, 70% to 90% were seen once; the top ten hold approximately 2.9%. Sequenced input: peripheral blood. Receptors were obtained from a human donor in a cohort sampled during active COVID-19.

The chain links TRBV11-2 to TRBJ2-7; tentative D call: TRBD1 (6 bases). This CDR3 has 14 amino acids. Trimming removed 6 bases from V and 4 bases from J, with 16 bases in between. Germline-derived CDR1 and CDR2 are SGHAT and FQNNGV. Here the CDR3 reads CASSPVDSAYEQYF. The CDR3 DNA reads TGTGCCAGCAGTCCAGTGGACAGCGCATACGAGCAGTACTTC.

V usage is TRBV18 and J usage is TRBJ2-2, with 13 bases matching TRBD2. Unmatched junction bases numbered 8, after V lost 0 bases and J lost 7 bases. Looked up from germline, CDR1 is KGHSH and CDR2 is LQKENI. There are 18 residues in the CDR3. The CDR3 here is CASSPPRLAGGGGGELFF. DNA for the CDR3: TGTGCCAGCTCACCACCGAGACTAGCGGGAGGTGGAGGCGGGGAGCTGTTTTTT. Drawing the rest from reference TRBV18 and TRBJ2-2, the complete variable domain is NAGVMQNPRHLVRRRGQEARLRCSPMKGHSHVYWYRQLPEEGLKFMVYLQKENIIDESGMPKERFSAEFPKEGPSILRIQQVVRGDSAAYFCASSPPRLAGGGGGELFFGEGSRLTVL.

This rearrangement joins TRBV6-6 to TRBJ1-5; 8 bases are shared with TRBD1. The CDR3 extends over 13 amino acids. The V and J ends lost 6 bases and 5 bases, in that order; junction bases with no gene match: 3. CDR1 is MNHNY, CDR2 SVGAGI, per germline (reference sequence). The CDR3 protein is CASRPDRDQPQHF. CDR3 coding DNA: TGTGCCAGCAGACCGGACAGGGATCAGCCCCAGCATTTT.

In its sample, this clone was seen a few times. This sample also contains other DNA sequences that code for the same CDR3. The genes are TRBV6-2 or TRBV6-3 and TRBJ1-5; 9 nucleotides line up with TRBD1. Losses at the gene ends were 5 bases for V and 5 bases for J; bases not matched to a gene: 4. The CDR3 runs 14 residues. Per germline, CDR1 MNHEY and CDR2 SVGEGT. The CDR3 nucleotides read TGTGCCAGCAGTATAACAGGGGGCCATCAGCCCCAGCATTTT. This codes for CASSITGGHQPQHF.

The chain couples TRBV9 to TRBJ2-6, with unresolved D. The V end was cut by 2 bases, the J end by 2 bases, with 5 bases between. The CDR3 is 14 amino acids. From germline, CDR1 is SGDLS and CDR2 YYNGEE. Here the CDR3 reads CASSVAAGANVLTF. The CDR3 region has the DNA TGTGCCAGCAGCGTTGCAGCTGGGGCCAACGTCCTGACTTTC.

About this clone: A much larger clone differs from this one at a single base, so this may be a read error. V is TRBV5-1 and J is TRBJ2-3, with D tentatively TRBD2 (6 bases). Trimming left V 1 base short and J 0 bases short, with 9 bases between. The CDR3 has 15 residues. The V gene's germline CDR1 is SGHRS and CDR2 YFSETQ. CDR3 nucleotides: TGCGCCAGCAGCTTGAGCGGGTCTAGCACAGATACGCAGTATTTT. Translated, it gives CASSLSGSSTDTQYF.

The V and J genes are TRBV7-2 and TRBJ2-7; 12 bases line up with TRBD2. Looked up from germline, CDR1 is SGHTA and CDR2 is FQGNSA. J was trimmed by 3 bases and V by 3 bases; bases with no gene match: 12. CDR3 length equals 18 residues. The CDR3 here is CASSFLLAGGPSRYEQYF. CDR3 DNA: TGTGCCAGCAGCTTTTTGCTAGCGGGAGGGCCTTCTCGCTACGAGCAGTACTTC.

This sequence joins TRBV4-1 and TRBJ2-7; TRBD2 agrees at 9 bases. Germline trimming cut 0 bases from V and 5 bases from J; bases unmatched to any gene: 14. CDR1 and CDR2 (germline): MGHRA, YSYEKL. The CDR3 consists of 18 residues. CDR3 DNA sequence: TGCGCCAGCAGCCAAGATCGGACGCTAGCGGGATCGAGGAACGAGCAGTACTTC. Translating gives CASSQDRTLAGSRNEQYF.

The chain links TRBV28 to TRBJ1-2, with no clear D. The CDR3 spans 11 residues. Germline values: CDR1 MDHEN, CDR2 SYDVKM. V was clipped by 4 bases and J by 8 bases, with 8 bases between them. The CDR3 DNA reads as TGTGCCAGCAGTTCCGAGTTCGGCTACACCTTC. This translates into CASSSEFGYTF.

The genes are TRBV2 and TRBJ2-3; maybe TRBD2 (6 bases). CDR3 length: 15 amino acids. V was clipped by 8 bases and J by 2 bases, with 17 bases between them. From germline, CDR1 is SNHLY and CDR2 FYNNEI. The CDR3 DNA sequence: TGTGCCAGCGCTGGTTGGGGGGACTCCACAGATACGCAGTATTTT. Protein sequence: CASAGWGDSTDTQYF.

This clone was observed many times. The genes are TRBV7-9 and TRBJ2-7, with 10 bases fitting TRBD2. The CDR3 is 15 amino acids. Per the germline V gene, CDR1 is SEHNR and CDR2 is FQNEAQ (reference sequence). V trimming: 4 bases; J trimming: 6 bases; junction bases outside the gene matches: 9. The CDR3 region has the DNA TGTGCCAGCAGCTGGGTGGCTAGCGGGAGAGGCGAGCAGTACTTC. Protein product: CASSWVASGRGEQYF.

The table lists this clone with a few counts. This chain joins TRBV9 and TRBJ2-6, with 8 nucleotides matching TRBD1. This CDR3 has 17 amino acids. The V and J ends lost 3 bases and 2 bases, in that order; junction bases with no gene match: 7. Germline CDR1 SGDLS, CDR2 YYNGEE. Here the CDR3 DNA reads TGTGCCAGCAGCGCGCCGGACAGGGCGGCTGGGGCCAACGTCCTGACTTTC. It is translated as CASSAPDRAAGANVLTF. Looking up the rest from reference TRBV9 and TRBJ2-6 gives the full variable domain: DSGVTQTPKHLITATGQRVTLRCSPRSGDLSVYWYQQSLDQGLQFLIQYYNGEERAKGNILERFSAQQFPDLHSELNLSSLELGDSALYFCASSAPDRAAGANVLTFGAGSRLTVL.

The chain employs TRBV2 and TRBJ2-3; 12 bases map to TRBD2. The CDR3 length is 14 residues. V lost 7 bases and J lost 4; bases outside the gene matches: 3. CDR1 is SNHLY, CDR2 FYNNEI, per germline. This CDR3 is CASKLAGGADTQYF. CDR3 DNA: TGTGCCAGCAAACTAGCGGGAGGCGCAGATACGCAGTATTTT.

The genes are TRBV2 and TRBJ2-4; the D gene is possibly TRBD2 (5 bases). Germline assignment: CDR1 SNHLY and CDR2 FYNNEI. The germline V and J ends were trimmed by 6 bases and 2 bases, with 11 bases remaining between them. The CDR3 contains 14 residues. The CDR3 coding sequence is TGTGCCAGCAGGAAACTAGATTCCAAAAACATTCAGTACTTC. It yields the protein CASRKLDSKNIQYF.

V is TRBV12-3 or TRBV12-4 and J is TRBJ1-1; TRBD1 might be the D (5 bases). V lost 3 bases to trimming and J lost 3 bases, with 8 bases between them. CDR3 size: 13 residues. The CDR3 region has the DNA TGTGCCAGCAGTTTCCAGACAGACACTGAAGCTTTCTTT. Its protein is CASSFQTDTEAFF.

The V gene is TRBV4-1, the J gene TRBJ1-4; the match to TRBD1 covers 7 bases. V gave up 0 bases and J gave up 4 bases; unmatched junction bases: 11. Germline V gene lookup returns CDR1 MGHRA and CDR2 YSYEKL. The CDR3 sequence is 18 residues long. In DNA, the CDR3 is TGCGCCAGCAGCCAAGATAGCGGACAGGTAGCTTATAATGAAAAACTGTTTTTT. Its translation: CASSQDSGQVAYNEKLFF.

The chain couples TRBV19 to TRBJ1-4; 7 bases align to TRBD1. Germline V lookup: CDR1 LNHDA, CDR2 SQIVND (reference sequence). Trimming took 3 bases from V and 8 from J; bases not matched to a gene: 6. This CDR3 contains 14 residues. CDR3 in amino acids: CASSIRQGGEKLFF. CDR3 sequence (DNA): TGTGCCAGTAGTATCAGACAGGGAGGAGAAAAACTGTTTTTT.

V usage is TRBV6-5 and J usage is TRBJ1-6; D perhaps matches TRBD1 (5 bases). The CDR3 sequence is 16 residues long. Trimming removed 2 bases from V and 7 bases from J, with 15 bases in between. Germline V gene data show CDR1 as MNHEY and CDR2 as SVGAGI. The CDR3 DNA follows: TGTGCCAGCAGTTACGGGTCTAGGGGAAGAAATTCACCCCTCCACTTT. Its translation: CASSYGSRGRNSPLHF.

The chain couples TRBV19 to TRBJ2-3; 7 bases are a match to TRBD2. This CDR3 spans 15 amino acids. Germline assignment: CDR1 LNHDA and CDR2 SQIVND (reference sequence). V shed 7 bases and J 2 bases; nucleotides not matched to a gene: 9. CDR3 protein: CASTPRAGHTDTQYF. The CDR3 DNA is TGTGCCAGTACCCCGCGAGCGGGGCACACAGATACGCAGTATTTT.

This clone came up a few times. This chain uses TRBV5-4 with TRBJ1-2, with 7 nucleotides matching TRBD1. Germline CDR1 reads SGHNT; CDR2 reads YYREEE (reference sequence). With V trimmed by 4 bases and J by 5 bases, 8 bases remained unmatched. The CDR3 sequence is 14 residues long. CDR3 bases: TGTGCCAGCAGCCCAGGGGGGTTCCGGTATGGCTACACCTTC. Encoded protein: CASSPGGFRYGYTF.

The chain links TRBV2 to TRBJ2-3, with 7 bases identical to TRBD2. This CDR3 is built from 14 residues. Germline V lookup: CDR1 SNHLY, CDR2 FYNNEI. Trimming at V came to 3 bases and at J to 6 bases, leaving 6 bases not matched to a gene. CDR3 DNA sequence: TGTGCCAGCAGTGAGGCGGGAGCGAAGGATACGCAGTATTTT. Encoded protein: CASSEAGAKDTQYF.

This chain connects TRBV18 to TRBJ1-1; a weak D match, TRBD1 (6 bases). Germline values: CDR1 KGHSH, CDR2 LQKENI. The CDR3 has 15 residues. The V end lost 2 bases, the J end lost 1 base, and 11 bases lay between the germline ends. The chain's CDR3 is CASSPVGRGNTEAFF. The CDR3, as DNA: TGTGCCAGCTCACCAGTGGGCAGGGGGAACACTGAAGCTTTCTTT. Variable domain in full (rest from reference TRBV18 and TRBJ1-1): NAGVMQNPRHLVRRRGQEARLRCSPMKGHSHVYWYRQLPEEGLKFMVYLQKENIIDESGMPKERFSAEFPKEGPSILRIQQVVRGDSAAYFCASSPVGRGNTEAFFGQGTRLTVV.